This is a list of T cell receptor beta chains from one sample in a study of shared clonotypes between healthy human individuals. Libraries were prepared by immunoSEQ multiplex PCR; TCRdb keeps only in-frame clonotypes and omits some of them. The table records about 2.3 million clones, approximately 93% of them present only once. Input material: naive CD4+ T cells from PBMCs. These receptors all stem from a young man in good health. Some clones in this sample may be carry-over from other donors' samples. CDR3s include the opening cysteine and the closing phenylalanine or tryptophan. D genes are given only for firm matches.

TRBD1	TRBV19	TRBJ1-1	TGTGCCAGTAGTCCCAGGGGGTCCAATATGAACACTGAAGCTTTCTTT	CASSPRGSNMNTEAFF
NA	TRBV6-1	TRBJ2-7	TGTGCCAGCAGTGAAGTCAGGGGTCAGAGCGAGCAGTACTTC	CASSEVRGQSEQYF
NA	TRBV28	TRBJ1-1	TGTGCCAGCAGTTTAGCTGACCCGAACACTGAAGCTTTCTTT	CASSLADPNTEAFF
NA	TRBV5-1	TRBJ1-3	TGCGCCAGCAGCCCCGGGGCAGGCACTGGAAACACCATATATTTT	CASSPGAGTGNTIYF
NA	TRBV28	TRBJ1-3	TGTGCCAGCAGTCCTTCCCCCTCGTTCTCTGGAAACACCATATATTTT	CASSPSPSFSGNTIYF
NA	TRBV18	TRBJ2-2	TGTGCCAGCTCACCAGCCGGGACAAACACCGGGGAGCTGTTTTTT	CASSPAGTNTGELFF
TRBD2	TRBV27	TRBJ2-5	TGTGCCAGCCGGACTAGATTTGAGCAAGAGACCCAGTACTTC	CASRTRFEQETQYF
NA	TRBV6-5	TRBJ1-1	TGTGCCAGCAGAAATTCCCGGACTGGGAACACTGAAGCTTTCTTT	CASRNSRTGNTEAFF
TRBD1	TRBV28	TRBJ1-1	TGTGCCAGCAGTTCAACGCAGGGGGCGCGTCCTTCGGGCCCTGAAGCTTTCTTT	CASSSTQGARPSGPEAFF
TRBD2	TRBV15	TRBJ2-7	TGTGCCACCAGCCCAGGGGGGTCTAGCGGGAGGAGTTCCTACGAGCAGTACTTC	CATSPGGSSGRSSYEQYF
TRBD1	TRBV5-1	TRBJ1-1	TGCGCCAGCAGCCCCGGGACAGGGGTCCCTGAAGCTTTCTTT	CASSPGTGVPEAFF
NA	TRBV2	TRBJ1-5	TGTGCCAGCAGTGAATGGGGGGGACAGCCCCAGCATTTT	CASSEWGGQPQHF
NA	TRBV6-5	TRBJ2-7	TGTGCCAGCAGTTCCTTCTACGAGCAGTACTTC	CASSSFYEQYF
NA	TRBV7-8	TRBJ1-2	TGTGCCAGCAGCTTAGTGCCAGGGGACAAAAACTATGGCTACACCTTC	CASSLVPGDKNYGYTF
NA	TRBV6-5	TRBJ1-2	TGTGCCAGCGGAAACACAGGGCCGGGGGGCTACACCTTC	CASGNTGPGGYTF
TRBD2	TRBV5-5	TRBJ2-5	TGTGCCAGCAGCTTTGGGCTAGCGGGCGTCCCCCAAGAGACCCAGTACTTC	CASSFGLAGVPQETQYF